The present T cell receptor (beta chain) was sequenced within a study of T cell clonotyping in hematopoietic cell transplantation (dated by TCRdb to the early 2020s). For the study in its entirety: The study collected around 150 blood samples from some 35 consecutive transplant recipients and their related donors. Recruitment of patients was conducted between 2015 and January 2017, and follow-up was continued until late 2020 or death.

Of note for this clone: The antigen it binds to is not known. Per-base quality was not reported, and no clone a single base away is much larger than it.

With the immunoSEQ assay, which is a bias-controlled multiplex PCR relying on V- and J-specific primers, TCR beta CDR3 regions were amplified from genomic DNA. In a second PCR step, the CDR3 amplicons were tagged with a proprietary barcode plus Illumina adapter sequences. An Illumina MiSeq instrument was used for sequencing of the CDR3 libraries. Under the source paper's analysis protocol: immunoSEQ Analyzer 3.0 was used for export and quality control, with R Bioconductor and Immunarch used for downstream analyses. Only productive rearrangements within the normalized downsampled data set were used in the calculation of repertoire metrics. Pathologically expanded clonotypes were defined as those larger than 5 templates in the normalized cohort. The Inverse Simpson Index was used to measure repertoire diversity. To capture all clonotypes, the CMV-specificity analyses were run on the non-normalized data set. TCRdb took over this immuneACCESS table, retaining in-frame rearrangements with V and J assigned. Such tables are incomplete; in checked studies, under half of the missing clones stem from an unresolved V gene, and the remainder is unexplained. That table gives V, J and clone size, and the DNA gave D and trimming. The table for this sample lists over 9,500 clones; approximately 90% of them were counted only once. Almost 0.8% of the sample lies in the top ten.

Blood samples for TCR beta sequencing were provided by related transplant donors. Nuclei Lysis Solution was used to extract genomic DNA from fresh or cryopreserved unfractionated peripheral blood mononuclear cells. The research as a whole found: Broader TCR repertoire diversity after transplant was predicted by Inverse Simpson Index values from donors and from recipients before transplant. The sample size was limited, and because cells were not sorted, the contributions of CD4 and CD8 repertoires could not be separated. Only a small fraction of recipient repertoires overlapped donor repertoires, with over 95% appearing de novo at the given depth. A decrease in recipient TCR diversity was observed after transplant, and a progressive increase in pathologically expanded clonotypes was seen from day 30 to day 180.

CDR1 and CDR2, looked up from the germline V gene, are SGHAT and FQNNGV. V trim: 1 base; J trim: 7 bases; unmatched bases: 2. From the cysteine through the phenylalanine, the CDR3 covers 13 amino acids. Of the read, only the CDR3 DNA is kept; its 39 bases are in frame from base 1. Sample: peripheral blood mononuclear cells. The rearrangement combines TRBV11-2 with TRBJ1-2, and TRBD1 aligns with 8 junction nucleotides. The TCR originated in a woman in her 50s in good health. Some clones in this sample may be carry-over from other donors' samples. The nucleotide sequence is TGTGCCAGCAGCTTAGGCCAGGGGGCTGGCTACACCTTC. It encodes CASSLGQGAGYTF.